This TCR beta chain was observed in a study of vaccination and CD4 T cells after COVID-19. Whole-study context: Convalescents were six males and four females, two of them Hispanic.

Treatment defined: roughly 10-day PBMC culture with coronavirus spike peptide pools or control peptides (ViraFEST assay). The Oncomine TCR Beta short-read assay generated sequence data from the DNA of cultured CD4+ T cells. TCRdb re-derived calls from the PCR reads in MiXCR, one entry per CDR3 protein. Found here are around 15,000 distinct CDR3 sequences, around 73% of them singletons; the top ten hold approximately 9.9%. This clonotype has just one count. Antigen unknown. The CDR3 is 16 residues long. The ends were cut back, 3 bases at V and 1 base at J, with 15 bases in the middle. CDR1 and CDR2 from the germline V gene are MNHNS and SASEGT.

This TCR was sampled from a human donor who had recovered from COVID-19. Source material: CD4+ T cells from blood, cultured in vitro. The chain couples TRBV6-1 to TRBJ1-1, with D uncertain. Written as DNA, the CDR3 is TGTGCCAGCAGTGAGTCCGGGCTGATGGGGAACACTGAAGCTTTCTTT. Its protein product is CASSESGLMGNTEAFF.